This entry lists 18 T cell receptor beta chains sequenced from one sample in a study of identical twins. MiXCR, applied by TCRdb to the 5' RACE reads, yields one record per CDR3 protein. The sample lists hundreds of thousands of distinct CDR3 sequences, 8.5% to 9% occurring once. These same data were also listed under a study on yellow fever vaccine responses in identical twins.

Sequencing input: PBMCs. The receptors were sampled from a woman between 18 and 29 years old in good health.

This clonotype was picked up many times. The rearrangement links TRBV29-1 to TRBJ2-1; 8 bases are a match to TRBD1. The V and J ends lost 5 bases and 4 bases, in that order; junction bases with no gene match: 7. Germline V gene lookup returns CDR1 SQVTM and CDR2 ANQGSEA. The CDR3 has 14 amino acids. CDR3 bases: TGCAGCGTTAGAGACAGGGGAAATTACAATGAGCAGTTCTTC. This translates into CSVRDRGNYNEQFF.

The gene calls are TRBV28 and TRBJ2-7; 7 nucleotides match TRBD2. The CDR3 sequence is 14 residues long. The germline V gene has CDR1 MDHEN and CDR2 SYDVKM. V shed 6 bases and J 1 base; nucleotides not matched to a gene: 6. The CDR3 sequence is CASRYRDYSYEQYF. In nucleotides, the CDR3 is TGTGCCAGCAGGTACCGGGACTATTCCTACGAGCAGTACTTC.

In DNA form, the CDR3 reads TGCGCCAGCAGCCAAGACGCAGGGGCAGATACGCAGTATTTT. Its translation: CASSQDAGADTQYF. The chain has TRBV4-3 and TRBJ2-3; perhaps TRBD1 as D (6 bases). The CDR3 covers 14 residues. Germline V gives CDR1 LGHNA, CDR2 YSLEER. Trimming cost V 0 bases and J 4 bases, with 8 bases left between them.

The chain carries TRBV6-1 and TRBJ1-4; D might be TRBD1 (5 bases). This CDR3 comprises 13 residues. V was clipped by 7 bases and J by 7 bases, with 13 bases between them. Germline CDR1 reads MNHNS; CDR2 reads SASEGT. CDR3 loop: CASTRQHSEKLFF. The DNA for the CDR3 is TGTGCCAGCACACGACAGCATAGTGAAAAACTGTTTTTT.

The chain carries TRBV9 and TRBJ2-3, with D perhaps TRBD1 (5 bases). CDR1 is SGDLS, CDR2 YYNGEE, per germline. V was shortened by 3 bases and J by 6 bases, with 11 bases between the two germline ends. The CDR3 runs to 13 residues. CDR3 nucleotide sequence: TGTGCCAGCAGCGCAGGGCCTGGGGATACGCAGTATTTT. The encoded protein is CASSAGPGDTQYF.

This clonotype was observed a handful of times. The chain links TRBV29-1 to TRBJ2-3, with D possibly matching TRBD2 (6 bases). With 7 bases removed from V and 4 bases from J, the gap between germline ends came to 9 bases. The CDR3 is 11 residues long. Germline-derived CDR1 and CDR2 are SQVTM and ANQGSEA. CDR3 sequence (DNA): TGCAGCGCCCCGGGGGCAGATACGCAGTATTTT. As protein: CSAPGADTQYF.

V and J are TRBV3-1 and TRBJ1-5; D call uncertain. The CDR3 has 14 residues. Trimming shortened V by 4 bases and J by 0 bases, and 7 bases separated the two germline ends. Per germline, CDR1 LGHDT and CDR2 YNNKEL (reference sequence). The DNA for the CDR3 is TGTGCCAGCAGCCTCAGGAATAGCAATCAGCCCCAGCATTTT. Residues: CASSLRNSNQPQHF.

This clonotype appeared a few times. The rearrangement joins TRBV27 to TRBJ2-1; D assignment may be TRBD1 or TRBD2 (5 bases each). Germline CDR1 is MNHEY and CDR2 is SMNVEV (reference sequence). Trimming took off 5 bases at V and 8 bases at J, with 16 bases between the two ends. This CDR3 region has 14 residues. The CDR3 DNA reads as TGTGCCAGCAGTATAGGCAGGGCCGGGGATGAGCAGTTCTTC. This gives the protein CASSIGRAGDEQFF.

This clonotype has more than one count but fewer than ten. The rearrangement joins TRBV12-3 or TRBV12-4 to TRBJ2-5; D may be TRBD1 (6 bases). The CDR3 contains 14 residues. Trimming pared 5 bases from V and 6 bases from J, leaving 16 bases between. CDR3 DNA: TGTGCCAGCAGTGGAACGAGGGGGTTGAAGACCCAGTACTTC. Its protein is CASSGTRGLKTQYF.

At least ten counts were recorded for this clonotype. The V gene is TRBV5-1, the J gene TRBJ2-2, with TRBD1 as a possible D gene (6 bases). Looked up from germline, CDR1 is SGHRS and CDR2 is YFSETQ. Trimming removed 4 bases from V and 7 bases from J, with 23 bases in between. The CDR3 sequence is 17 residues long. The CDR3 nucleotides are TGCGCCAGCAGCCCGCAAAACCCAGACAGGACCAGCGGGGAGCTGTTTTTT. It specifies CASSPQNPDRTSGELFF.

In this sample, this clonotype turned up a few times. The chain employs TRBV4-1 and TRBJ2-5; 8 nucleotides line up with TRBD1. Germline CDR1 is MGHRA and CDR2 is YSYEKL. The CDR3 length is 15 residues. Unmatched junction bases numbered 6, after V lost 6 bases and J lost 0 bases. DNA of the CDR3: TGCGCCAGCAGACTGGACAGGGCTAACCAAGAGACCCAGTACTTC. As protein: CASRLDRANQETQYF.

This clonotype was observed a handful of times. V usage is TRBV5-5 and J usage is TRBJ1-2; maybe TRBD1 (5 bases). In germline, CDR1 is SGHKS, CDR2 YYEKEE (reference sequence). The CDR3 consists of 15 residues. V gave up 3 bases and J gave up 6 bases, with 18 bases separating them. The DNA of the CDR3 is TGTGCCAGCAGCTGGGCGTTAGACCCGGGGCATGGCTACACCTTC. Translated: CASSWALDPGHGYTF.

The table lists this clonotype with a few counts. The chain uses TRBV20-1 and TRBJ1-4, with a possible D match to TRBD1 (5 bases). This CDR3 contains 15 residues. Between the trimmed V and J ends, which lost 0 bases and 8 bases, there was a span of 16 bases. Germline lookup yields CDR1 DFQATT and CDR2 SNEGSKA (reference sequence). This CDR3 reads CSARDLSGWGEKLFF. The CDR3 nucleotides read TGCAGTGCTAGAGATCTTTCCGGGTGGGGGGAAAAACTGTTTTTT.

V and J are TRBV5-5 and TRBJ2-7, with 11 bases fitting TRBD1. CDR3 length: 15 residues. V shed 5 bases, J shed 6 bases, and the junction held 10 bases outside the gene matches. CDR1 and CDR2 from the germline V gene are SGHKS and YYEKEE (reference sequence). The CDR3 spells CASRGVGQGVGEQYF. CDR3 DNA sequence: TGTGCCAGCAGGGGGGTGGGACAGGGGGTAGGCGAGCAGTACTTC.

The chain combines TRBV6-5 with TRBJ2-1; the match to TRBD2 covers 13 bases. In germline, CDR1 is MNHEY, CDR2 SVGAGI. V was pared by 0 bases and J by 9 bases, with 5 bases of the junction left unmatched. The CDR3 length is 16 residues. The chain's CDR3 is CASSYSTSGGPGEQFF. The CDR3 DNA sequence: TGTGCCAGCAGTTACTCGACTAGCGGGGGGCCCGGTGAGCAGTTCTTC.

The sample holds many counts of this clonotype. The J gene is TRBJ2-5, the V gene TRBV5-6; D possibly corresponds to TRBD2 (5 bases). Trimming stripped 2 bases from V and 7 bases from J, with 21 bases between. Germline CDR1 is SGHDT and CDR2 is YYEEEE. CDR3 size: 16 residues. The CDR3 bases are TGTGCCAGCAGCTTTAGGCGAGTCCTAGCCGCAGGGACCCAGTACTTC. It encodes CASSFRRVLAAGTQYF.

This clonotype was observed a few times. The chain has TRBV5-1 and TRBJ1-4; D is undetermined. Trimming removed 0 bases at V and 4 bases at J, with 10 bases between. The germline gives CDR1 SGHRS, CDR2 YFSETQ. This CDR3 region has 15 residues. CDR3 DNA sequence: TGCGCCAGCAGCTTGGGACATATAAGTAATGAAAAACTGTTTTTT. Protein: CASSLGHISNEKLFF.

This clonotype was picked up a small number of times. This sequence joins TRBV11-2 and TRBJ2-1; D remains ambiguous. Germline values: CDR1 SGHAT, CDR2 FQNNGV. With 5 bases removed from V and 8 bases from J, the gap between germline ends came to 22 bases. The CDR3 totals 16 residues. DNA for the CDR3: TGTGCCAGCAGCGCAGGCCTCCGGGTAAAGAGCCATGAGCAGTTCTTC. Protein product: CASSAGLRVKSHEQFF. The whole variable domain, filled in from reference TRBV11-2 and TRBJ2-1, reads EAGVAQSPRYKIIEKRQSVAFWCNPISGHATLYWYQQILGQGPKLLIQFQNNGVVDDSQLPKDRFSAERLKGVDSTLKIQPAKLEDSAVYLCASSAGLRVKSHEQFFGPGTRLTVL.